This TCR beta chain stems from a study of T cells in lung cancer brain metastases. Whole-study results and caveats: Preoperative corticosteroid effects on brain metastasis T cell infiltration were not controlled. Few clones were shared between paired lesions (mean Morisita approximately 0.25); most were lesion-specific.

Sequenced by immunoSEQ multiplex PCR; TCRdb stores in-frame clones only, minus some. This sample has approximately 380 clones; 80% to 95% occur once, and the top ten carry around 6%. Germline V CDR1 and CDR2: MNHNS, SASEGT. With 4 bases clipped from V and 5 bases from J, the junction kept 1 base outside the gene matches. This CDR3 region has 12 residues. This clone was recorded once. What it binds is unknown. The sequenced sample consisted of tumor tissue from a brain metastasis. The source is a woman in her forties or fifties with non-small cell lung cancer that had spread to the brain. The J gene is TRBJ1-1, the V gene TRBV6-1, with TRBD1 identical over 7 bases. As DNA, the CDR3 is TGTGCCAGCAGTGTACAGGGGACTGAAGCTTTCTTT. It is translated as CASSVQGTEAFF.